The clone carrying this T cell receptor beta chain was seen only a few times. Germline CDR1 SEHNR, CDR2 FQNEAQ (reference sequence). The CDR3 length is 12 residues. The V end lost 3 bases, the J end lost 12 bases, and 9 bases lay between the germline ends. This sample stems from a study of human T cells and chemical hapten exposure. The library labeled individual cDNA molecules by adding unique molecular identifiers to them. TCRdb re-analysed the 5' RACE reads in MiXCR, keeping a single row per CDR3 protein. Of tens of thousands of distinct CDR3 sequences in the sample, more than 15% were seen once. The study extracted total RNA from unfractionated whole blood.

The sequence was collected from a female donor in good health. The chain links TRBV7-9 to TRBJ1-6; no clear D gene. The CDR3 reads CASSLQFGPLHF. The DNA of the CDR3 is TGTGCCAGCAGCTTGCAGTTCGGACCCCTCCACTTT.